A single sample is the source of the 5 T cell receptor beta chains below, sequenced in a study of T-cell reconstitution after alpha-beta-depleted transplantation in children. Unique molecular identifiers were used in preparing the TCRbeta library. TCRdb ran MiXCR on the PCR reads and lists one entry per CDR3 protein. The table includes fewer than 150,000 distinct CDR3 sequences, roughly 23% detected once. The material sequenced was PBMCs, mostly from graft donor cells, taken 180 days after TCRalphabeta/CD19-depleted stem cell transplant. The source is a male patient between 2 and 10 years old who had a stem cell transplant for chronic granulomatous disease, so the T cells may come from the graft donor.

The rearrangement uses TRBV19 and TRBJ2-5; D assignment may be TRBD1 or TRBD2 (7 bases each). Germline V gives CDR1 LNHDA, CDR2 SQIVND (reference sequence). The CDR3 sequence is 15 residues long. V was trimmed by 3 bases and J by 2 bases, leaving 13 bases between them. The CDR3 spells CASSIRGGTQETQYF. The CDR3 DNA is TGTGCCAGTAGTATCAGGGGGGGGACACAAGAGACCCAGTACTTC.

This clonotype was counted ten times or more. This chain uses TRBV10-3 with TRBJ2-1, with D possibly being TRBD2 (5 bases). CDR3 length: 15 amino acids. Germline CDR1 is ENHRY and CDR2 is SYGVKD. V dropped 0 bases and J dropped 3 bases, with 9 bases sitting between them. CDR3 coding DNA: TGTGCCATCAGTGAGTCTGGCGGACTCTACAATGAGCAGTTCTTC. Protein product: CAISESGGLYNEQFF.

The sample holds a few counts of this clonotype. The rearrangement joins TRBV29-1 to TRBJ2-5, with D possibly matching TRBD2 (6 bases). V dropped 5 bases and J dropped 2 bases, with 9 bases sitting between them. The CDR3 extends over 12 amino acids. Germline V lookup: CDR1 SQVTM, CDR2 ANQGSEA. The CDR3 DNA is TGCAGCGTTATTAGCGGACAAGAGACCCAGTACTTC. It codes for CSVISGQETQYF.

The V and J genes are TRBV20-1 and TRBJ2-5; D possibly corresponds to TRBD2 (6 bases). V shed 3 bases and J shed 4 bases, with 15 bases lying between them. The germline V gene has CDR1 DFQATT and CDR2 SNEGSKA (reference sequence). The CDR3 has 14 amino acids. The CDR3 sequence is CSARRGGALETQYF. The CDR3 region has the DNA TGCAGTGCTAGGAGGGGAGGCGCCCTAGAGACCCAGTACTTC.

The gene calls are TRBV12-3 or TRBV12-4 and TRBJ2-2; 11 bases line up with TRBD2. V shed 5 bases and J 4 bases; nucleotides not matched to a gene: 3. CDR3 length: 15 residues. CDR3 residues: CASSLSGRATGELFF. The CDR3 DNA reads as TGTGCCAGCAGTCTTAGCGGGAGGGCCACCGGGGAGCTGTTTTTT.